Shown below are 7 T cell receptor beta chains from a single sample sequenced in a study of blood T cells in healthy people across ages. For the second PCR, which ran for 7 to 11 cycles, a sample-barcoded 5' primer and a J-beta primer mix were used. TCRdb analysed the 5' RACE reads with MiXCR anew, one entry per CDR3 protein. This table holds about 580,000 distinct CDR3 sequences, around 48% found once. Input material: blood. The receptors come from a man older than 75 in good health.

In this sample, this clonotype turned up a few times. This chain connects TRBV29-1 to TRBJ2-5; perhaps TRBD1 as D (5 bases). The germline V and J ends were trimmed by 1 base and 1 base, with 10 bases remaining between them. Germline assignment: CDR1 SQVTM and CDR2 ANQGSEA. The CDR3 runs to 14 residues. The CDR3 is CSVEGRGAQETQYF. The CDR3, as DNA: TGCAGCGTTGAAGGGCGTGGGGCCCAAGAGACCCAGTACTTC.

The DNA for the CDR3 is TGTGCCAGCAGTTCAGCGTTGACCTACGAGCAGTACTTC. Residues: CASSSALTYEQYF. The rearrangement uses TRBV6-2 or TRBV6-3 and TRBJ2-7; D is ambiguous. Trimming stripped 4 bases from V and 2 bases from J, with 9 bases between. The CDR3 is 13 amino acids. Germline CDR1 MNHEY, CDR2 SVGEGT.

The CDR3 here is CASSFGTSGPDTQYF. The CDR3 nucleotides read TGTGCCAGCAGTTTCGGGACTTCGGGGCCAGATACGCAGTATTTT. The genes are TRBV7-2 and TRBJ2-3; TRBD2 might be the D (6 bases). V was shortened by 6 bases and J by 4 bases, with 17 bases between the two germline ends. This CDR3 spans 15 amino acids. Looked up from germline, CDR1 is SGHTA and CDR2 is FQGNSA.

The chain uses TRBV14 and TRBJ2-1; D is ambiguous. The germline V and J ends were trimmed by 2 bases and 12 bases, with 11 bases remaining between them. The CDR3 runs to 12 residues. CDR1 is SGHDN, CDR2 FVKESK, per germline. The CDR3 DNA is TGTGCCAGCAGCCAATCTGGGATTTGGCAGTTCTTC. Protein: CASSQSGIWQFF.

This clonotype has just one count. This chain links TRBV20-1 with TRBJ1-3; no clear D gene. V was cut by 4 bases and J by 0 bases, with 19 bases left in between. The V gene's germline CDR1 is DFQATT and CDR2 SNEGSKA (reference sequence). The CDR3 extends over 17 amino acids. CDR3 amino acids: CSAKDKGFLPSGNTIYF. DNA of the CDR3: TGCAGTGCTAAAGACAAGGGATTCCTACCCTCTGGAAACACCATATATTTT.

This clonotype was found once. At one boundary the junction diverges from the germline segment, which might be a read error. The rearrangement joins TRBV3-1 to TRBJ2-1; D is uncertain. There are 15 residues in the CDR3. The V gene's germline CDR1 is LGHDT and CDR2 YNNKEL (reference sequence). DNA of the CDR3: TGTGCCAGCAGCCACGGCAGAGGAACCTACAATAAGCAGTTCTTC. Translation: CASSHGRGTYNKQFF.

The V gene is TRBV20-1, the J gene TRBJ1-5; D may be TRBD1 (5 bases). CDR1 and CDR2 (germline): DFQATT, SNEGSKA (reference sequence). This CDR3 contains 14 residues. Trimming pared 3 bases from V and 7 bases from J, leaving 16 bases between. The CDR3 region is CSASARGEGQPQHF. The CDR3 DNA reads TGCAGTGCTAGCGCGAGAGGGGAGGGGCAGCCCCAGCATTTT.